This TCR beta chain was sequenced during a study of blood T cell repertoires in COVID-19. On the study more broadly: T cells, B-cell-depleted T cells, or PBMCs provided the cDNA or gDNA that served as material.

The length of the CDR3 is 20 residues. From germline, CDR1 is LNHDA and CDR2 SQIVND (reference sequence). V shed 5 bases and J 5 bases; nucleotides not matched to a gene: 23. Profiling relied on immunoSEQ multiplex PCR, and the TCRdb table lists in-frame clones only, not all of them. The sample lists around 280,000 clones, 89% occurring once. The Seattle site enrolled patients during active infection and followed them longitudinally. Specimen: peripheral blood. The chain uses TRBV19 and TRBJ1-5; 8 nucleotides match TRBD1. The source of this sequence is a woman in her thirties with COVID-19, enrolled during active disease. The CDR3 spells CASSWVLGRGRDLGDQPQHF. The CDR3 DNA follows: TGTGCCAGTAGTTGGGTTCTTGGCAGGGGGCGTGACCTTGGAGATCAGCCCCAGCATTTT.